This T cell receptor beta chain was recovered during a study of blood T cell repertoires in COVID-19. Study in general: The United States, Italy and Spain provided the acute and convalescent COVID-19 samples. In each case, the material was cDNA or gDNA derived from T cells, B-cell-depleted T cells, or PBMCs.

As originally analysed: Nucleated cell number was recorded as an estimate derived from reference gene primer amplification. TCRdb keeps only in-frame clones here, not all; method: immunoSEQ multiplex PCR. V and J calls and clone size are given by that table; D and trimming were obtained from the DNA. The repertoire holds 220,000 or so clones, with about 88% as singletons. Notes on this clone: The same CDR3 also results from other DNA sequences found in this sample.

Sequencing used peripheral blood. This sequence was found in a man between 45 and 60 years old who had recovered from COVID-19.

The DNA for the CDR3 is TGTGCCAGCAGAGGGACTAGCGGGAGCTCCTACGAGCAGTACTTC. This gives the protein CASRGTSGSSYEQYF. This chain connects TRBV27 to TRBJ2-7; 14 bases are a match to TRBD2. From germline, CDR1 is MNHEY and CDR2 SMNVEV (reference sequence). The CDR3 consists of 15 residues. V lost 6 bases to trimming and J lost 0 bases; unmatched junction nucleotides: 1.